This T cell receptor beta chain was observed in a study of T-cell memory formation after mild COVID-19. MiXCR was run by TCRdb on the 5' RACE reads, yielding one entry per CDR3 protein. Of about 350,000 distinct CDR3 sequences listed, around 14% are singletons. V gave up 5 bases and J gave up 2 bases; unmatched junction bases: 9. The CDR3 length is 15 residues. In germline, CDR1 is SGHTA, CDR2 FQGNSA. This chain joins TRBV7-2 and TRBJ2-7, with 7 nucleotides matching TRBD1. The sample taken for sequencing was PBMCs or a T cell subset sorted from them (not recorded which). This receptor was obtained from a man aged 18 to 29 who had mild COVID-19 (a few samples of this study predate the infection). Cell type and time point are not known. The DNA for the CDR3 is TGTGCCAGCAGCGGTGACAGGGCAGAGACCTACGAGCAGTACTTC. Its translation is CASSGDRAETYEQYF.